Below are 21 T cell receptor beta chains sequenced from a single sample in a study of cytomegalovirus exposure and HLA in healthy donors. 13 Jbeta primers and 60 Vbeta primers were used for the PCR. TCRdb's copy holds only in-frame clones and misses some; the assay was immunoSEQ multiplex PCR. Here the sample spans some 130,000 clones, 70% to 80% being singletons. The specimen was PBMCs. These receptors originate from a young man in good health and CMV-seronegative.

The J gene is TRBJ2-1, the V gene TRBV5-4, with TRBD2 matching 7 bases. V lost 4 bases, J lost 10 bases, and 5 bases stayed unmatched. The CDR3 sequence is 12 residues long. Germline assignment: CDR1 SGHNT and CDR2 YYREEE (reference sequence). The CDR3 sequence: CASSPGRGEQFF. The DNA for the CDR3 is TGTGCCAGCAGCCCTGGGAGGGGAGAGCAGTTCTTC.

V gene TRBV7-3 combines with J gene TRBJ2-7, with a tentative D call TRBD1 (6 bases). Germline V lookup: CDR1 SGHTA, CDR2 FQGTGA. Trimming removed 1 base from V and 0 bases from J, with 16 bases in between. The length of the CDR3 is 17 residues. CDR3 in DNA: TGTGCCAGCAGCTTAAATCTGACAGGCAGAAGCTCCTACGAGCAGTACGTC. This gives the protein CASSLNLTGRSSYEQYV.

V and J are TRBV19 and TRBJ1-1; D is ambiguous. V lost 7 bases and J lost 0, with 15 bases in between. This CDR3 is built from 15 residues. CDR1 is LNHDA and CDR2 is SQIVND in the germline V gene (reference sequence). The CDR3 DNA sequence: TGTGCCAGTACCACCGGGAATCACATGAACACTGAAGCTTTCTTT. It is translated as CASTTGNHMNTEAFF.

This chain uses TRBV5-1 with TRBJ1-1; 8 nucleotides match TRBD1. Germline values: CDR1 SGHRS, CDR2 YFSETQ. V shed 4 bases and J 6 bases; nucleotides not matched to a gene: 8. The CDR3 sequence is 14 residues long. In nucleotides, the CDR3 is TGCGCCAGCAGCGAGGGACAGGAAGGGTCTGAAGCTTTCTTT. It codes for CASSEGQEGSEAFF.

The chain combines TRBV2 with TRBJ1-6; TRBD1 agrees at 7 bases. This CDR3 is built from 18 residues. Per germline, CDR1 SNHLY and CDR2 FYNNEI. Trimming at V came to 5 bases and at J to 2 bases, leaving 12 bases not matched to a gene. CDR3 region: CASSLTGPNWAYNSPLHF. CDR3 nucleotides: TGTGCCAGCAGTTTGACAGGGCCCAATTGGGCCTATAATTCACCCCTCCACTTT.

This clone was found once. The V gene is TRBV7-3, the J gene TRBJ2-3; D might be TRBD2 (5 bases). This CDR3 region has 15 residues. The V gene lost 4 bases and the J gene lost 2 bases, with 13 bases spanning the gap. Per the germline V gene, CDR1 is SGHTA and CDR2 is FQGTGA. The CDR3 region is CASSSGISFTDTQYF. CDR3 bases: TGTGCCAGCAGCTCCGGGATCTCCTTCACAGATACGCAGTATTTT.

V usage is TRBV6-5 and J usage is TRBJ2-1, with TRBD2 identical over 7 bases. Germline V gene lookup returns CDR1 MNHEY and CDR2 SVGAGI. This CDR3 is 15 amino acids long. The J segment lost 5 bases and the V segment lost 2 bases, leaving 6 bases of the junction unmatched. The CDR3: CASSYKAGLHNEQFF. The CDR3 coding sequence is TGTGCCAGCAGTTACAAAGCGGGACTGCACAATGAGCAGTTCTTC.

The V gene is TRBV19, the J gene TRBJ2-3; TRBD2 matches 7 bases. V shed 4 bases and J 6 bases; nucleotides not matched to a gene: 10. The CDR3 spans 15 residues. From germline, CDR1 is LNHDA and CDR2 SQIVND (reference sequence). The CDR3 is CASSTNGLGLDTQYF. The CDR3 coding sequence is TGTGCCAGTAGTACCAACGGACTAGGGCTGGATACGCAGTATTTT.

The chain joins TRBV6-6 to TRBJ2-3; D may be TRBD1 (5 bases). Trimming stripped 5 bases from V and 4 bases from J, with 13 bases between. Germline V lookup: CDR1 MNHNY, CDR2 SVGAGI (reference sequence). CDR3 length equals 14 residues. CDR3 loop: CASSVGDSSDTQYF. CDR3 coding DNA: TGTGCCAGCAGTGTAGGGGATTCCTCAGATACGCAGTATTTT.

V usage is TRBV27 and J usage is TRBJ2-1; TRBD2 might be the D (6 bases). Per germline, CDR1 MNHEY and CDR2 SMNVEV (reference sequence). The CDR3 runs 14 residues. Trimming stripped 0 bases from V and 3 bases from J, with 6 bases between. Here the CDR3 DNA reads TGTGCCAGCAGTTTATCGCGGGGCTACAATGAGCAGTTCTTC. Protein product: CASSLSRGYNEQFF.

The gene calls are TRBV10-3 and TRBJ2-1; 7 bases are shared with TRBD1. The V gene end was trimmed by 6 bases and the J gene end by 2 bases; junction bases not matched to a gene: 4. The CDR3 length is 14 residues. CDR1 is ENHRY and CDR2 is SYGVKD in the germline V gene. Here the CDR3 DNA reads TGTGCCATCAGGGGGACAGAGCCCTACAATGAGCAGTTCTTC. It is translated as CAIRGTEPYNEQFF.

The rearrangement links TRBV7-3 to TRBJ2-2; the match to TRBD2 covers 7 bases. CDR1 and CDR2 from the germline V gene are SGHTA and FQGTGA. The CDR3 extends over 15 amino acids. Trimming removed 0 bases from V and 7 bases from J; junction bases left unmatched: 5. The CDR3: CASSLTGGPIGELFF. Written as DNA, the CDR3 is TGTGCCAGCAGCTTAACGGGAGGGCCAATCGGGGAGCTGTTTTTT.

The sample holds a few counts of this clone. The rearrangement joins TRBV20-1 to TRBJ1-1, with unresolved D. CDR3 length equals 11 residues. Germline CDR1 is DFQATT and CDR2 is SNEGSKA (reference sequence). The CDR3 nucleotides are TGCAGCGGACGGGAAAACACTGAAGCTTTCTTT. Translated: CSGRENTEAFF.

The chain employs TRBV5-4 and TRBJ1-1, with 7 bases matching TRBD1. CDR3 size: 13 residues. The ends lost 4 bases at V and 11 bases at J; junction bases unmatched: 11. From germline, CDR1 is SGHNT and CDR2 YYREEE (reference sequence). The DNA of the CDR3 is TGTGCCAGCAGCCTGGGCCGGGACAGTGCGGCTTTCTTT. It is translated as CASSLGRDSAAFF. The complete variable domain, with remaining parts taken from reference TRBV5-4 and TRBJ1-1, reads ETGVTQSPTHLIKTRGQQVTLRCSSQSGHNTVSWYQQALGQGPQFIFQYYREEENGRGNFPPRFSGLQFPNYSSELNVNALELDDSALYLCASSLGRDSAAFFGQGTRLTVV.

This chain uses TRBV2 with TRBJ2-7; the match to TRBD2 covers 7 bases. The CDR3 has 14 residues. CDR1 is SNHLY and CDR2 is FYNNEI in the germline V gene. The trim removed 7 bases at V and 9 bases at J, leaving 15 bases unmatched. CDR3 DNA: TGTGCCAGCAAATCAGAGGTAGCGGGTGGTCGGCAGTACGTC. Residues: CASKSEVAGGRQYV.

J is TRBJ2-2 and V is TRBV7-3; 10 bases are a match to TRBD2. CDR3 length: 17 amino acids. V was pared by 5 bases and J by 5 bases, with 11 bases of the junction left unmatched. CDR1 is SGHTA and CDR2 is FQGTGA in the germline V gene. CDR3 nucleotide sequence: TGTGCCAGCAGCCAGAGCCCTAGCGGGAGAGATACCGGGGAGCTGTTTTTT. It is translated as CASSQSPSGRDTGELFF.

This chain connects TRBV7-3 to TRBJ2-2, with 8 bases aligning to TRBD1. V was pared by 4 bases and J by 1 base, with 5 bases of the junction left unmatched. In germline, CDR1 is SGHTA, CDR2 FQGTGA. The length of the CDR3 is 16 residues. DNA for the CDR3: TGTGCCAGCAGCTCGCCGGGACAGGTGAACACCGGGGAGCTGTTTTTT. Protein product: CASSSPGQVNTGELFF.

The V call is TRBV2, the J call TRBJ2-5; 9 nucleotides agree with TRBD1. The J call may be wrong; the DNA end is better matched by TRBJ2-7. Germline V gene data show CDR1 as SNHLY and CDR2 as FYNNEI. The CDR3 sequence is 14 residues long. In nucleotides, the CDR3 is TGTGCCAGCAGACCGACAGGGGGAGCCTACGAGCAGTACTTC. Translating it yields CASRPTGGAYEQYF.

The V gene is TRBV9, the J gene TRBJ2-2; 9 bases agree with TRBD2. The J segment lost 7 bases and the V segment lost 4 bases, leaving 5 bases of the junction unmatched. Germline V CDR1 and CDR2: SGDLS, YYNGEE. CDR3 length: 14 amino acids. The chain's CDR3 is CASSLSGSSGELFF. CDR3 nucleotide sequence: TGTGCCAGCAGCCTTAGCGGGAGTAGCGGGGAGCTGTTTTTT.

This clone was recorded a few times. The chain has TRBV27 and TRBJ1-1; D remains unclear. The V end was cut by 6 bases, the J end by 0 bases, with 11 bases between. The germline V gene has CDR1 MNHEY and CDR2 SMNVEV (reference sequence). The CDR3 runs 14 residues. Here the CDR3 DNA reads TGTGCCAGCAGCCGAGACACAATGAACACTGAAGCTTTCTTT. Its protein is CASSRDTMNTEAFF.

This chain connects TRBV4-1 to TRBJ1-5; 10 bases align to TRBD1. J gave up 5 bases and V 5 bases, and 3 bases lay outside the gene matches. Germline CDR1 MGHRA, CDR2 YSYEKL. CDR3 size: 14 residues. CDR3: CASSSDRGHQPQHF. The CDR3 coding sequence is TGCGCCAGCAGCTCCGACAGGGGGCATCAGCCCCAGCATTTT.